This T cell receptor (beta chain) was documented in a study of T cells after yellow fever vaccination. TCRdb ran MiXCR on the 5' RACE reads and lists one entry per CDR3 protein. This repertoire shows about 340,000 distinct CDR3 sequences, around 3.9% found once; its top ten account for approximately 24%. This clonotype was picked up a small number of times. The CDR3 loop spans 13 amino acids. Per the germline V gene, CDR1 is SEHNR and CDR2 is FQNEAQ (reference sequence). Trimming pared 5 bases from V and 5 bases from J, leaving 10 bases between. Sequenced here: PBMCs, sampled 5 days after the yellow fever booster vaccination. The sequence was obtained from a young man who received the YFV17D yellow fever vaccine. The rearrangement links TRBV7-9 to TRBJ2-4, with TRBD1 as a possible D gene (5 bases). CDR3 coding DNA: TGTGCCAGCAGCCCCACCAGGGAAAACATTCAGTACTTC. Protein product: CASSPTRENIQYF.